The clone carrying this TCR beta chain showed up many times. TCRdb fed the PCR reads into MiXCR, producing one record per CDR3 protein. The sample records 250,000 to 350,000 distinct CDR3 sequences, about a fifth being singletons. This entry comes from a study of molecular identifiers for immune sequencing clone quantification. The clonotype originates from a human donor in good health. Some libraries in this study had Jurkat cell RNA spiked in. Material for sequencing was naive CD8+ T cells from blood, with Jurkat cell RNA spiked in. Specified subset: FACS-sorted CD8+CD4-CCR7+CD45RA+ naive T cells.

CDR3 DNA sequence: TGTGCCAGCAGCTTAGTATCGACATGGGGTTCACCCCTCCACTTT. Its protein product is CASSLVSTWGSPLHF. The chain uses TRBV7-9 and TRBJ1-6, with D uncertain. V was shortened by 1 base and J by 9 bases, with 13 bases between the two germline ends. The CDR3 runs 15 residues. Germline V gene lookup returns CDR1 SEHNR and CDR2 FQNEAQ (reference sequence).